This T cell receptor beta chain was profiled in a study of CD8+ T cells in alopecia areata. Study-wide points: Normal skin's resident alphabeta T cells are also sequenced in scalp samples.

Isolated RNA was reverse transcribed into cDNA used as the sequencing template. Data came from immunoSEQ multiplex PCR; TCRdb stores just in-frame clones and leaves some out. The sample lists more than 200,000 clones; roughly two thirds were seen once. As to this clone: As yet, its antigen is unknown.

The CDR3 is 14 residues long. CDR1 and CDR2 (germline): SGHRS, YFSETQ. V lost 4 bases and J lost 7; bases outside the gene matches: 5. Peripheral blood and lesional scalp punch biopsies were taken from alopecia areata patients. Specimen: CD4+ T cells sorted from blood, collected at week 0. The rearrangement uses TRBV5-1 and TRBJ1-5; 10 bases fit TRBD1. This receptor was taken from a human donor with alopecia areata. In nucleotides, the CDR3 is TGCGCCAGCAGCCATGGGACAGGGGACCAGCCCCAGCATTTT. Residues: CASSHGTGDQPQHF.